Listed below are T cell receptor beta chains from one sample, sequenced in a study of T cell responses to AZD1222 COVID-19 vaccine. Generated by immunoSEQ multiplex PCR, the TCRdb table keeps only in-frame clones and is missing some. The sample includes about 99,000 clones, roughly nine tenths of them seen just once. The sequencing used peripheral blood, collected 28 days after the second AZD1222 dose. The receptors were gathered from an adult who received the AZD1222 COVID-19 vaccine. Each CDR3 is given with its conserved first and last residue. D genes are given only for firm matches. Part of the rows lack a size; the others show once, few, many or a class for expanded clones.

TRBJ2-3,TRBV2,TRBD2,.,TGTGCCAGCAGGACTAGCGGGAGCACAGATACGCAGTATTTT,CASRTSGSTDTQYF
TRBJ2-7,TRBV21-1,.,.,TGTGCCAGCAGCAAACGCCTGAAGAAGCGGGAGTCCCGAGTCCTTACTAGAGAGCAGTACTTC,CASSKRLKKRESRVLTREQYF
TRBJ2-1,TRBV9,TRBD2,.,TGTGCCAGCAGCGTAGATCCGAGTATAGCGGGAGTTGGGAATGAGCAGTTCTTC,CASSVDPSIAGVGNEQFF
TRBJ2-1,TRBV5-1,.,once,TGCGCCAGCAGCTACGGACAGTACAATGAGCAGTTCTTC,CASSYGQYNEQFF
TRBJ1-1,TRBV4-1,.,.,TGCGCCAGCAGCCAAGAAACGACACAGGGCGGGAGCACTGAAGCTTTCTTT,CASSQETTQGGSTEAFF
TRBJ2-1,TRBV10-2,.,.,TGCGCCAGCAGTGAGTTCCGGGGCTCCTACAATGAGCAGTTCTTC,CASSEFRGSYNEQFF
TRBJ2-7,TRBV27,.,.,TGTGCCAGCAGTCCGGCGGGTAGGGGTGACGAGCAGTACTTC,CASSPAGRGDEQYF
TRBJ2-3,TRBV5-6,TRBD1,.,TGTGCCAGCAGCTTCCGGGACAGGGTTGGAGATACGCAGTATTTT,CASSFRDRVGDTQYF
TRBJ2-5,TRBV6-5,TRBD1,.,TGTGCCAGCAGGGCCGGGACAGGGTTTGAGACCCAGTACTTC,CASRAGTGFETQYF
TRBJ2-1,TRBV3-1/TRBV3-2,.,.,TGTGCCAGCAGCCAGGATGAGGGCGAGCAGTTCTTC,CASSQDEGEQFF
TRBJ2-5,TRBV4-1,.,.,TGCGCCAGCAGCCAAGTGGGGAATAGAGAGACCCAGTACTTC,CASSQVGNRETQYF
TRBJ2-5,TRBV18,TRBD2,few,TGTGCCAGCTCACCCCCGGGACTAGCGGGAGGAGAGACCCAGTACTTC,CASSPPGLAGGETQYF
TRBJ1-3,TRBV24-1,.,.,TGTGCCACCAGTGATCCGAGCTCTGGAAACACCATATATTTT,CATSDPSSGNTIYF
TRBJ2-2,TRBV6-4,TRBD1,.,TGTGCCAGCAGTAAATCCGGGACAGCTAACACCGGGGAGCTGTTTTTT,CASSKSGTANTGELFF
TRBJ1-5,TRBV28,.,.,TGTGCCAGCAGGGTAACTAATCAGCCCCAGCATTTT,CASRVTNQPQHF
TRBJ2-7,TRBV7-9,TRBD1,.,TGTGCCAGCAGCTCAAGACAGGGGCAGGTCGAGCAGTACTTC,CASSSRQGQVEQYF
TRBJ1-6,TRBV27,TRBD1,.,TGTGCCAGCAGTTTCGGGCAGGGGGTATCGGTACCCCTCCACTTT,CASSFGQGVSVPLHF
TRBJ1-5,TRBV5-1,TRBD1,.,TGCGCCAGCAGCTTGGGGACAGGGAGCAATCAGCCCCAGCATTTT,CASSLGTGSNQPQHF
TRBJ2-7,TRBV27,TRBD2,.,TGTGCCAGCAGTCTGTCTCGGCGCGGGGGCTCCTACGAGCAGTACTTC,CASSLSRRGGSYEQYF
TRBJ1-5,TRBV27,.,.,TGTGCCAGCTCACTAGCGGGCTATAGCAATCAGCCCCAGCATTTT,CASSLAGYSNQPQHF
TRBJ1-2,TRBV28,.,.,TGTGCCAGCAGCGACAGGCTCCCTGGCTACACCTTC,CASSDRLPGYTF
TRBJ2-1,TRBV12-3/TRBV12-4,.,.,TGTGCCAGCAGCCCCCGAACGGACCGCAGAAGGTTCTTC,CASSPRTDRRRFF
TRBJ1-3,TRBV7-9,TRBD1,.,TGTGCCAGCAGCTTGGGGACAGGGCCCGACACCATATATTTT,CASSLGTGPDTIYF
TRBJ1-1,TRBV14,.,.,TGTGCCAGCGGCGGGCAGGGCAATACTGAAGCTTTCTTT,CASGGQGNTEAFF
TRBJ1-3,TRBV6-5,.,.,TGTGCCAGCCGGTTGTCTGGAAACACCATATATTTT,CASRLSGNTIYF
TRBJ1-1,TRBV6-1,.,.,TGTGCCAGCAGTGAAGCCAGGGATGGGAACACTGAAGCTTTCTTT,CASSEARDGNTEAFF
TRBJ1-4,TRBV6-6,TRBD1,.,TGTGCCAGCAGTCACGGACAGGTCAATGAAAAACTGTTTTTT,CASSHGQVNEKLFF
TRBJ2-1,TRBV10-2,.,.,TGCGCCAGCAGTGACGGCGGCAACAATGAGCAGTTCTTC,CASSDGGNNEQFF
TRBJ2-1,TRBV6-2/TRBV6-3,TRBD2,.,TGTGCCAGCAGTACCGGACTAGCGGGACCCAATGAGCAGTTCTTC,CASSTGLAGPNEQFF
TRBJ1-1,TRBV4-1,.,.,TGCGCCAGCAGCCAGGGCGGGGTAGCGTACACTGAAGCTTTCTTT,CASSQGGVAYTEAFF
TRBJ1-2,TRBV5-4,.,.,TGTGCCAGCAGCTTGGCTGAGACCCTCTATGGCTACACCTTC,CASSLAETLYGYTF